This TCR beta chain was found in a study of CD8 T cells in Susac syndrome. Negative isolation was used for CD8+ and CD4+ T cells and FACS enrichment for TEMRA cells. An input of 0.5 to 1 ug of RNA was subjected to reverse transcription using random hexamers. Via MiXCR, TCRdb re-called the immunoSEQ multiplex PCR reads, giving one row per CDR3 protein. This sample has about 300,000 distinct CDR3 sequences; approximately 85% occur once, and the top ten carry about 0.22%. This TCR derives from a human donor with multiple sclerosis. Sequenced material: CD8+ T cells from PBMCs.

The CDR3 sequence is CASSIDHNSYEQYF. The CDR3 DNA sequence: TGTGCCAGTAGTATAGATCACAATTCCTACGAGCAGTACTTC. This chain links TRBV19 with TRBJ2-7; D is uncertain. V was cut by 0 bases and J by 1 base, with 7 bases left in between. The CDR3 is made up of 14 amino acids. Germline values: CDR1 LNHDA, CDR2 SQIVND (reference sequence).